This TCR beta chain was documented in a study of cytomegalovirus exposure and HLA in healthy donors. Overall study: Researchers found that about 82% of 398 genotyped donors fell within the Caucasian-associated ancestry cluster. Notes on the study in general: Earlier analysis yielded a pattern in which most TCR beta V segments were productive about 90% or about 30% of the time. Trimming of TCR beta V- and J-genes showed a link, identified in a later analysis, to a missense DCLRE1C variant.

Germline CDR1 SQVTM, CDR2 ANQGSEA. V lost 7 bases to trimming and J lost 8 bases; unmatched junction nucleotides: 11. This CDR3 has 13 amino acids. The primer mix had 60 Vbeta and 13 Jbeta primers. Sequenced by immunoSEQ multiplex PCR; TCRdb stores in-frame clones only, minus some. The sample lists over 120,000 clones, around three quarters occurring once. With respect to this clone: The antigen remains unidentified.

The V gene is TRBV29-1, the J gene TRBJ2-3; TRBD1 matches at 8 bases. The origin of this receptor is a young woman in good health and CMV-seropositive. Sequenced input: PBMCs. The CDR3 reads CSADRAGGPTQYF. The CDR3 nucleotides are TGCAGCGCCGATAGGGCAGGGGGCCCTACGCAGTATTTT.